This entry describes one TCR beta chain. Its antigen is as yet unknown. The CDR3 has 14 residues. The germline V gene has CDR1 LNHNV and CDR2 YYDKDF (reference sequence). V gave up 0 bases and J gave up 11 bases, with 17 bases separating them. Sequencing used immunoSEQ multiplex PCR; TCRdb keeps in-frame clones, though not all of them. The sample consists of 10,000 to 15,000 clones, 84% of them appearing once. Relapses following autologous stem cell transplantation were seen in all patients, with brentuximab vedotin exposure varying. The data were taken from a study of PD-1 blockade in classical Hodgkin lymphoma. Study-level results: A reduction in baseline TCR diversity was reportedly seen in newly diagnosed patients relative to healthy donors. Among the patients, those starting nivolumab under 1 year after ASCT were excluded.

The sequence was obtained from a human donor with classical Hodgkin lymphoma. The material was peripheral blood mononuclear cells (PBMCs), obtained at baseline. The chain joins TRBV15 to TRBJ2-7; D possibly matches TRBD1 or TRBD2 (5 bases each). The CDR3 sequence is CATSRDPTGTQKYF. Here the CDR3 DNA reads TGTGCCACCAGCAGAGATCCCACCGGGACCCAGAAGTACTTC. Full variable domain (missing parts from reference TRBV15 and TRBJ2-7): DAMVIQNPRYQVTQFGKPVTLSCSQTLNHNVMYWYQQKSSQAPKLLFHYYDKDFNNEADTPDNFQSRRPNTSFCFLDIRSPGLGDTAMYLCATSRDPTGTQKYFGPGTRLTVT.